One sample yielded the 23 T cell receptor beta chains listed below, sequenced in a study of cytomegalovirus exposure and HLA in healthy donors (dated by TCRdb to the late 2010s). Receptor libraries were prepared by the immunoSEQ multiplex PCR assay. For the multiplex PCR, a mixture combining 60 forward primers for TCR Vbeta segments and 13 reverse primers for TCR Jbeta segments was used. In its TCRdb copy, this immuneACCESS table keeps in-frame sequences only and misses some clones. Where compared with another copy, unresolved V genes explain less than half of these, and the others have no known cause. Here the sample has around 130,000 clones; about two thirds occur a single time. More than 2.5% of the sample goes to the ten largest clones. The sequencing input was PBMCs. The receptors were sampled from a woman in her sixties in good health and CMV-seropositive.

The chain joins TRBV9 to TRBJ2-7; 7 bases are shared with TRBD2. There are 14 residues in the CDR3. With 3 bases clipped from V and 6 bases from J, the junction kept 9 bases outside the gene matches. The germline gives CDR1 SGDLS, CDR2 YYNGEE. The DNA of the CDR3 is TGTGCCAGCAGCGCGACTAGCCGTACTCCCGAGCAGTACTTC. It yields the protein CASSATSRTPEQYF.

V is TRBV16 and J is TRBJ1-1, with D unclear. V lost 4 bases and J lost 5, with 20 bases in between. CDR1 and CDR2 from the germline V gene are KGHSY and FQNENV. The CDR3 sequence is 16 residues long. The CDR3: CASSLPEGEGRTEAFF. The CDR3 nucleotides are TGTGCCAGCAGCCTCCCAGAGGGAGAGGGTAGGACTGAAGCTTTCTTT.

CDR3 loop: CASRGASWSSYEQYF. Here the CDR3 DNA reads TGTGCCAGCAGAGGGGCTAGTTGGAGCTCCTACGAGCAGTACTTC. The J gene is TRBJ2-7, the V gene TRBV27; the D gene is possibly TRBD1 (5 bases). Germline V gene lookup returns CDR1 MNHEY and CDR2 SMNVEV (reference sequence). The CDR3 spans 15 residues. Trimming shortened V by 6 bases and J by 0 bases, and 15 bases separated the two germline ends.

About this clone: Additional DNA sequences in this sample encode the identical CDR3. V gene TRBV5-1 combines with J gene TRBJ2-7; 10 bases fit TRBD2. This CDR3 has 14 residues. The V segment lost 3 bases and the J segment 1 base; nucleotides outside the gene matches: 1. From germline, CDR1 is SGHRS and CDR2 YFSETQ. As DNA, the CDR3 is TGCGCCAGCAGCTCTAGCGGGAGTTCCTACGAGCAGTACTTC. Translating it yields CASSSSGSSYEQYF.

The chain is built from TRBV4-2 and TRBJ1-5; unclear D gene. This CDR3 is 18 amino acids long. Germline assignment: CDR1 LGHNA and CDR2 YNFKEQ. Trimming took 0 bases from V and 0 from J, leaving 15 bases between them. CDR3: CASSQDRGGHYSNQPQHF. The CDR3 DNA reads TGTGCCAGCAGCCAAGATCGGGGAGGGCACTATAGCAATCAGCCCCAGCATTTT.

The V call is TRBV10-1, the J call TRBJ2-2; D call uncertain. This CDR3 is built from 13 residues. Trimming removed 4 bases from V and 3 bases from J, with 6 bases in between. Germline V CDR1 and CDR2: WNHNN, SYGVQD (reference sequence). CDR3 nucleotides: TGCGCCAGCAGTGCCAGATACACCGGGGAGCTGTTTTTT. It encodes CASSARYTGELFF.

The CDR3 DNA is TGTGCCAGCAGCTTGGGATTAGCGGGGGGGCCACACAATGAGCAGTTCTTC. This codes for CASSLGLAGGPHNEQFF. This rearrangement joins TRBV5-6 to TRBJ2-1; 11 nucleotides match TRBD2. J lost 5 bases, V lost 0 bases, and 7 bases had no gene match. CDR1 is SGHDT, CDR2 YYEEEE, per germline. CDR3 length equals 17 residues.

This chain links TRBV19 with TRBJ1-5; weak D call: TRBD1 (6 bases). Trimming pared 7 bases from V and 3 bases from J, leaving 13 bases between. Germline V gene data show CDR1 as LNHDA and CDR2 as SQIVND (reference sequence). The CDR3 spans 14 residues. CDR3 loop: CASNTGSLNQPQHF. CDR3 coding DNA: TGTGCCAGTAACACAGGGAGTCTCAATCAGCCCCAGCATTTT.

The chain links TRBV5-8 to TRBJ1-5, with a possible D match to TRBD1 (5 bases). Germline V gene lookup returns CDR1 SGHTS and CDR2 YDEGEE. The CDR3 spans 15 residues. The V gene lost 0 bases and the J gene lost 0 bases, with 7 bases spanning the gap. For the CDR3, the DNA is TGTGCCAGCAGCTTGGGACAGAATAGCAATCAGCCCCAGCATTTT. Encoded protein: CASSLGQNSNQPQHF. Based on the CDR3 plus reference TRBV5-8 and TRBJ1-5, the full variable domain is EAGVTQSPTHLIKTRGQQATLRCSPISGHTSVYWYQQALGLGLQFLLWYDEGEERNRGNFPPRFSGRQFPNYSSELNVNALELEDSALYLCASSLGQNSNQPQHFGDGTRLSIL.

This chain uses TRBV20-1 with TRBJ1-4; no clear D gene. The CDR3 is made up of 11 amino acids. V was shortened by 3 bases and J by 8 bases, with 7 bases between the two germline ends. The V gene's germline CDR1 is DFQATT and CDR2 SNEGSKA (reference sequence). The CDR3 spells CSASDWEKLFF. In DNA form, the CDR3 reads TGCAGTGCTAGTGACTGGGAAAAACTGTTTTTT.

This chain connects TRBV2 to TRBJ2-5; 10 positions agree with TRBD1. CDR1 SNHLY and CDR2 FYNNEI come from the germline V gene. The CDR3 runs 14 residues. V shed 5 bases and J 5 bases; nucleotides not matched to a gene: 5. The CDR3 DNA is TGTGCCAGCAGTTCCGGGACAGGGGATGAGACCCAGTACTTC. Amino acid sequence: CASSSGTGDETQYF.

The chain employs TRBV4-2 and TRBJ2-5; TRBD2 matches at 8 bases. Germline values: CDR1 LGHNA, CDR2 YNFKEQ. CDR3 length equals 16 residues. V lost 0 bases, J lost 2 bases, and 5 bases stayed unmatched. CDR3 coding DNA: TGTGCCAGCAGCCAAGATCCTCCGGGGGGGCAAGAGACCCAGTACTTC. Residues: CASSQDPPGGQETQYF.

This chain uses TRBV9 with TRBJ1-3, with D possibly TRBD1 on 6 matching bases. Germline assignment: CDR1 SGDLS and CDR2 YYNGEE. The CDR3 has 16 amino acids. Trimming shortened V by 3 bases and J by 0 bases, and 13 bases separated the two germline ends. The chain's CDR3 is CASSGSRTVSGNTIYF. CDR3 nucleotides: TGTGCCAGCAGCGGATCCCGGACAGTCTCTGGAAACACCATATATTTT.

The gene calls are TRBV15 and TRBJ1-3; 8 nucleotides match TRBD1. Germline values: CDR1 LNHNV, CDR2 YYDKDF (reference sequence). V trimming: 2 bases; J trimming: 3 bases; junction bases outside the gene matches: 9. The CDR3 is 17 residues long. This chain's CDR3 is CATSRPPGGGLGNTIYF. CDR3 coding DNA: TGTGCCACCAGCAGACCCCCAGGGGGCGGACTTGGAAACACCATATATTTT.

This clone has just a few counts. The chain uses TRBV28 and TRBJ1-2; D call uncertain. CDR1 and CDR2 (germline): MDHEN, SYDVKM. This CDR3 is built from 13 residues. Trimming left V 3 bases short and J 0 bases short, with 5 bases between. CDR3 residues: CASSFLANYGYTF. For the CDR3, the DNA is TGTGCCAGCAGTTTTTTAGCTAACTATGGCTACACCTTC.

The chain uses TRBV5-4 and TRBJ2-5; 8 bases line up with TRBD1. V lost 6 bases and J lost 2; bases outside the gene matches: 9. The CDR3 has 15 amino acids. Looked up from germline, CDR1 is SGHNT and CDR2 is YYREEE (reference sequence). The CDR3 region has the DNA TGTGCCAGCAACGTACCGGGACAGGTACAAGAGACCCAGTACTTC. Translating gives CASNVPGQVQETQYF. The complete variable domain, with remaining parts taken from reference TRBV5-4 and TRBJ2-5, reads ETGVTQSPTHLIKTRGQQVTLRCSSQSGHNTVSWYQQALGQGPQFIFQYYREEENGRGNFPPRFSGLQFPNYSSELNVNALELDDSALYLCASNVPGQVQETQYFGPGTRLLVL.

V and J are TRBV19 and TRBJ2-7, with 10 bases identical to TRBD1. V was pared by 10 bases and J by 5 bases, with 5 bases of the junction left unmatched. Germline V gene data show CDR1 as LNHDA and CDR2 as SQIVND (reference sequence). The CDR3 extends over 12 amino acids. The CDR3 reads CATGTGANEQYF. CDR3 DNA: TGTGCCACTGGGACAGGGGCGAACGAGCAGTACTTC.

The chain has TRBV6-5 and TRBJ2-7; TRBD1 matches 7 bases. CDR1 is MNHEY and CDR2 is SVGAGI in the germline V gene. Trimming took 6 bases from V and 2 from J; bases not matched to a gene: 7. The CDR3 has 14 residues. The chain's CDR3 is CASSLDRLTYEQYF. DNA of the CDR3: TGTGCCAGCAGCCTGGACAGGCTCACCTACGAGCAGTACTTC.

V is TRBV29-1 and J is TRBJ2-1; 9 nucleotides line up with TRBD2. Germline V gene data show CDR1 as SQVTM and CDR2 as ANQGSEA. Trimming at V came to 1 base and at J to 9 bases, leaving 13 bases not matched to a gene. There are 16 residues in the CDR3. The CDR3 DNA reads TGCAGCGTTGAAGGTAAAGCGTCTAGCGGGGATGGTGAGCAGTTCTTC. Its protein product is CSVEGKASSGDGEQFF.

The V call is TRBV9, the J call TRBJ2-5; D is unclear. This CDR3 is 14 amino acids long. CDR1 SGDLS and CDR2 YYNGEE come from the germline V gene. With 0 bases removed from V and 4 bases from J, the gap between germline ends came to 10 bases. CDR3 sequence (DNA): TGTGCCAGCAGCGTAGCTACGACAAGAGAGACCCAGTACTTC. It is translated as CASSVATTRETQYF.

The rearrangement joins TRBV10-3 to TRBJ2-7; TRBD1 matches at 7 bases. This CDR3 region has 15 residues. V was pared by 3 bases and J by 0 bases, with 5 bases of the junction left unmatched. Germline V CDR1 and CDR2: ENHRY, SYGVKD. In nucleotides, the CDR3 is TGTGCCATCAGTGACCACCGGGACAGCTCCTACGAGCAGTACTTC. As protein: CAISDHRDSSYEQYF.

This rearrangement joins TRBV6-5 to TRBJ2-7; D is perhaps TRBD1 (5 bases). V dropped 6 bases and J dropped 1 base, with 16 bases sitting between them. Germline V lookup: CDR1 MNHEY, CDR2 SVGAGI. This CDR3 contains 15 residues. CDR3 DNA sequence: TGTGCCAGCAGCTCCCCCTCCCAGGGTTCCTACGAGCAGTACTTC. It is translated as CASSSPSQGSYEQYF.

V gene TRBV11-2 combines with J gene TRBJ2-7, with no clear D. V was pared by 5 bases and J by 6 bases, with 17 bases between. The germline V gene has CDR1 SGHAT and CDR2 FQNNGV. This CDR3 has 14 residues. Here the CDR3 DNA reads TGTGCCAGCAGCCCCTCCCCTCTTCCCCGCGAGCAGTACTTC. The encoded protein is CASSPSPLPREQYF.